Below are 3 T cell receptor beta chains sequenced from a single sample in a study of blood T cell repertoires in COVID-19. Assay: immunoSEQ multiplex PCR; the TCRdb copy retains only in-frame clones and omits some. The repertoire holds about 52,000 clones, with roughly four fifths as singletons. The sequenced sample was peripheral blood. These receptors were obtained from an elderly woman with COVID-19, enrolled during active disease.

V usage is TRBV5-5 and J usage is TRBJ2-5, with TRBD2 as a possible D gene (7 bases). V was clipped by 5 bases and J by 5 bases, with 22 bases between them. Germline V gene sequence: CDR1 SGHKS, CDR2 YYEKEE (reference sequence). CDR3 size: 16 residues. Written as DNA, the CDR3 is TGTGCCAGCAGGCTGAAATCTAGCGGAGGGGGGGAGACCCAGTACTTC. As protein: CASRLKSSGGGETQYF.

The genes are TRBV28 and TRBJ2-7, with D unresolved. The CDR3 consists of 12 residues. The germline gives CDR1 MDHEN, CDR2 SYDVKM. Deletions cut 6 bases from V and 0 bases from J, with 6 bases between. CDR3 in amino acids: CASRPDSYEQYF. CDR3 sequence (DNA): TGTGCCAGCAGACCAGACTCCTACGAGCAGTACTTC.

CDR3 sequence: CASIGGWRDYTGELFF. CDR3 DNA sequence: TGTGCCAGCATAGGGGGCTGGCGGGACTACACCGGGGAGCTGTTTTTT. The rearrangement links TRBV2 to TRBJ2-2, with D possibly being TRBD1 (7 bases). With 7 bases removed from V and 3 bases from J, the gap between germline ends came to 18 bases. Germline CDR1 reads SNHLY; CDR2 reads FYNNEI. The CDR3 covers 16 residues.